Listed below are T cell receptor beta chains from one sample, sequenced in a study of blood T cell repertoires in COVID-19. Using immunoSEQ multiplex PCR, the repertoire was profiled, and TCRdb retains in-frame clones only, with some absent. The table records roughly 120,000 clones, about 85% of them present only once. Sequencing was carried out using peripheral blood. Every receptor here comes from a man in his sixties with acute or convalescent COVID-19. Each CDR3 is given with its conserved first and last residue. The order of the fields is CDR3 DNA, CDR3 protein, J gene, D gene, CDR3 length, V gene, clone size. D genes are given only for firm matches. The size entry is marked missing in some rows and otherwise reads once, few, many or a size class.

DNA: TGTGCCAGCAGTTTAGGGGACAGGCTATCTGGGGCCAACGTCCTGACTTTC; CDR3: CASSLGDRLSGANVLTF; J: TRBJ2-6; D: TRBD1; length: 17; V: TRBV28; size: .
DNA: TGCAGCGTCGCCAGGCCCCCCTACAATGAGCAGTTCTTC; CDR3: CSVARPPYNEQFF; J: TRBJ2-1; D: .; length: 13; V: TRBV29-1; size: .
DNA: TGTGCCACCAGCACCGCCCGGGACAGGGCCCACGGGGAGCTGTTTTTT; CDR3: CATSTARDRAHGELFF; J: TRBJ2-2; D: TRBD1; length: 16; V: TRBV15; size: .
DNA: TGCAGTGCTAGTATTATGGGGGCCGGAGGGCAGTATTTT; CDR3: CSASIMGAGGQYF; J: TRBJ2-3; D: .; length: 13; V: TRBV20-1; size: .
DNA: TGTGCCAGCAGTTGGGCCCGGAACACCGGGGAGCTGTTTTTT; CDR3: CASSWARNTGELFF; J: TRBJ2-2; D: .; length: 14; V: TRBV6-5; size: few
DNA: TGTGCCAGCAGTTTATTTAGCGGAGGTTCCCAAGAGACCCAGTACTTC; CDR3: CASSLFSGGSQETQYF; J: TRBJ2-5; D: .; length: 16; V: TRBV27; size: .
DNA: TGTGCCAGCAGCTTAGTAGCGGGGGGGACCGGGGAGCTGTTTTTT; CDR3: CASSLVAGGTGELFF; J: TRBJ2-2; D: TRBD2; length: 15; V: TRBV11-1; size: .
DNA: TGTGCCACCAGTGATTTGAACTGGGCTGGTACCGGGGAGCTGTTTTTT; CDR3: CATSDLNWAGTGELFF; J: TRBJ2-2; D: .; length: 16; V: TRBV24-1; size: .
DNA: TGCGCCAGCAGCCAAGATCAAGGACACTCGAGCTCCTACGAGCAGTACTTC; CDR3: CASSQDQGHSSSYEQYF; J: TRBJ2-7; D: .; length: 17; V: TRBV4-1; size: .
DNA: TGTGCCAGCAGCTTAGTTGAGCGGGCTTTCTTT; CDR3: CASSLVERAFF; J: TRBJ1-1; D: .; length: 11; V: TRBV7-2; size: .
DNA: TGTGCCATCAGACAGGGGGCGAACACCGGGGAGCTGTTTTTT; CDR3: CAIRQGANTGELFF; J: TRBJ2-2; D: TRBD1; length: 14; V: TRBV10-3; size: .
DNA: TGTGCCAGCGAGTCTCTAGCGGTTTCTTACAATGAGCAGTTCTTC; CDR3: CASESLAVSYNEQFF; J: TRBJ2-1; D: TRBD2; length: 15; V: TRBV28; size: .
DNA: TGTGCCAGCAGTTACACTAGCGGGAGGAACATTCAGTACTTC; CDR3: CASSYTSGRNIQYF; J: TRBJ2-4; D: TRBD2; length: 14; V: TRBV6-2/TRBV6-3; size: few
DNA: TGTGCCAGCAGCCCTCATACAGGGGGCACTGGTGAAAAACTGTTTTTT; CDR3: CASSPHTGGTGEKLFF; J: TRBJ1-4; D: TRBD1; length: 16; V: TRBV6-6; size: .
DNA: TGTGCCAGCAGCACAAGACAGGTGAAACGCCACACTGAAGCTTTCTTT; CDR3: CASSTRQVKRHTEAFF; J: TRBJ1-1; D: .; length: 16; V: TRBV28; size: .
DNA: TGTGCCAGCAGCCCGGGGGGGAACTCCTACAATGAGCAGTTCTTC; CDR3: CASSPGGNSYNEQFF; J: TRBJ2-1; D: TRBD2; length: 15; V: TRBV9; size: .
DNA: TGTGCCAGCAGCGTCGGGACAGGGGGTAGAGAGACCCAGTACTTC; CDR3: CASSVGTGGRETQYF; J: TRBJ2-5; D: TRBD1; length: 15; V: TRBV9; size: .
DNA: TGTGCCAGCAGTGAGCAGGGGGGACAAGAGACCCAGTACTTC; CDR3: CASSEQGGQETQYF; J: TRBJ2-5; D: .; length: 14; V: TRBV2; size: .
DNA: TGTGCCAGCAGTGAAGCCCGGACATCGTGGGAAAAACTGTTTTTT; CDR3: CASSEARTSWEKLFF; J: TRBJ1-4; D: .; length: 15; V: TRBV6-1; size: .
DNA: TGTGCCAGCAGTCGAGGACTAGCTTCCTACGAGCAGTACTTC; CDR3: CASSRGLASYEQYF; J: TRBJ2-7; D: TRBD2; length: 14; V: TRBV6-5; size: few
DNA: TGTGCCAGCAGCGTTCTGGGACAGCCTAATTCACCCCTCCACTTT; CDR3: CASSVLGQPNSPLHF; J: TRBJ1-6; D: TRBD1; length: 15; V: TRBV9; size: .
DNA: TGTGCCAGCAGCTTCGGACTAGGGGGATACGAGCAGTACTTC; CDR3: CASSFGLGGYEQYF; J: TRBJ2-7; D: .; length: 14; V: TRBV5-6; size: .
DNA: TGTGCCAGCAGCCAAGGAGTAGACATTGTGCAGGGCTACACCTTC; CDR3: CASSQGVDIVQGYTF; J: TRBJ1-2; D: .; length: 15; V: TRBV3-1/TRBV3-2; size: .
DNA: TGTGCCACCCAGACAGTCACAGCTTTCTTT; CDR3: CATQTVTAFF; J: TRBJ1-1; D: .; length: 10; V: TRBV28; size: .
DNA: TGTGCCAGCAGTCGACGACAGGGGGCCTCCGGGGAGCTGTTTTTT; CDR3: CASSRRQGASGELFF; J: TRBJ2-2; D: TRBD1; length: 15; V: TRBV6-5; size: .
DNA: TGTGCCAGCTCCCGGGCGGGGGGGAGTACAGATACGCAGTATTTT; CDR3: CASSRAGGSTDTQYF; J: TRBJ2-3; D: TRBD2; length: 15; V: TRBV6-5; size: .
DNA: TGCGCCAGCAGCGAACGGGGACAGGGAGCAGGCCCCATATATTTT; CDR3: CASSERGQGAGPIYF; J: TRBJ1-3; D: TRBD1; length: 15; V: TRBV4-1; size: .
DNA: TGTGCCAGCAGCGTAGCTAACGGACAGGGGTTGATTGGAACTGAAGCTTTCTTT; CDR3: CASSVANGQGLIGTEAFF; J: TRBJ1-1; D: TRBD1; length: 18; V: TRBV9; size: .
DNA: TGCGCCAGCAGCTTGGAGGGGATCTACGAGCAGTACTTC; CDR3: CASSLEGIYEQYF; J: TRBJ2-7; D: .; length: 13; V: TRBV5-1; size: .
DNA: TGTGCCAGCAGCTTTAGCCCCACCGGGGAGCTGTTTTTT; CDR3: CASSFSPTGELFF; J: TRBJ2-2; D: .; length: 13; V: TRBV11-3; size: .
DNA: TGTGCCAGCAGCCAACCTGACAGGAAAGCAACTAATGAAAAACTGTTTTTT; CDR3: CASSQPDRKATNEKLFF; J: TRBJ1-4; D: .; length: 17; V: TRBV4-2; size: .
DNA: TGTGCCAGCAGTCCTACGGGGGTATACACTGAAGCTTTCTTT; CDR3: CASSPTGVYTEAFF; J: TRBJ1-1; D: .; length: 14; V: TRBV28; size: .
DNA: TGTGCCAGCAGCTTAGGGGGACTAGGCTACGAGCAGTACTTC; CDR3: CASSLGGLGYEQYF; J: TRBJ2-7; D: TRBD2; length: 14; V: TRBV7-2; size: .
DNA: TGTGCCAGCAGTTTACTGGGGACTAGCGGCTACAATGAGCAGTTCTTC; CDR3: CASSLLGTSGYNEQFF; J: TRBJ2-1; D: TRBD2; length: 16; V: TRBV27; size: .
DNA: TGTGCCAGCAGCCAGCTAGCGGGAGAGTCCGAGCAGTACTTC; CDR3: CASSQLAGESEQYF; J: TRBJ2-7; D: TRBD2; length: 14; V: TRBV7-8; size: .
DNA: TGCAGCGTCGTGGGACACATTAATGAAAAACTGTTTTTT; CDR3: CSVVGHINEKLFF; J: TRBJ1-4; D: .; length: 13; V: TRBV29-1; size: .
DNA: TGTGCCAGTAGTATCTTGGGCGGCGGGAGCTACAATGAGCAGTTCTTC; CDR3: CASSILGGGSYNEQFF; J: TRBJ2-1; D: TRBD2; length: 16; V: TRBV19; size: .
DNA: TGTGCCAGCAGTTTGGGGGGGTTCTATGGCTACACCTTC; CDR3: CASSLGGFYGYTF; J: TRBJ1-2; D: .; length: 13; V: TRBV12-3/TRBV12-4; size: once
DNA: TGTGCCAGCACCTCGAGCGGGAATGAGCAGTTCTTC; CDR3: CASTSSGNEQFF; J: TRBJ2-1; D: .; length: 12; V: TRBV28; size: once
DNA: TGTGCCAGCAGCCGAGGGCTGGGAGCCCCCTATGGCTACACCTTC; CDR3: CASSRGLGAPYGYTF; J: TRBJ1-2; D: .; length: 15; V: TRBV7-8; size: .
DNA: TGTGCCAGCAGCTTGGTCCCTTACGAGCAGTACTTC; CDR3: CASSLVPYEQYF; J: TRBJ2-7; D: .; length: 12; V: TRBV5-6; size: .
DNA: TGTGCCAGCAGCGCTTACAGTAAAGAGGGGGCTTCTGGGGCCAACGTCCTGACTTTC; CDR3: CASSAYSKEGASGANVLTF; J: TRBJ2-6; D: TRBD1; length: 19; V: TRBV11-2; size: .
DNA: TGTGCCAGCAGCTTAGGCAGGCTTAGCTCCTACGAGCAGTACTTC; CDR3: CASSLGRLSSYEQYF; J: TRBJ2-7; D: .; length: 15; V: TRBV11-2; size: once
DNA: TGTGCCGTTCCCGGGACTAGGTACAATGAGCAGTTCTTC; CDR3: CAVPGTRYNEQFF; J: TRBJ2-1; D: TRBD2; length: 13; V: TRBV6-6; size: .
DNA: TGTGCCAGCAGCTCAACCTCAGGGGTTTCTGGAAACACCATATATTTT; CDR3: CASSSTSGVSGNTIYF; J: TRBJ1-3; D: .; length: 16; V: TRBV7-6; size: .
DNA: TGTGCCAGCAGCTTGGCTCCCCCCGGCGGGGAGCTGTTTTTT; CDR3: CASSLAPPGGELFF; J: TRBJ2-2; D: .; length: 14; V: TRBV5-6; size: .
DNA: TGCGCCAGCAGCCAACGAAAGAGGGGAGGCACTGAAGCTTTCTTT; CDR3: CASSQRKRGGTEAFF; J: TRBJ1-1; D: .; length: 15; V: TRBV4-3; size: .
DNA: TGCGCCGGTTCTCGGGACAGGGGAACAGATACGCAGTATTTT; CDR3: CAGSRDRGTDTQYF; J: TRBJ2-3; D: TRBD1; length: 14; V: TRBV5-1; size: .
DNA: TGTGCCAGCAGCCAAGCGAGCGGGAGAGGGTCCGGGGAGCTGTTTTTT; CDR3: CASSQASGRGSGELFF; J: TRBJ2-2; D: TRBD2; length: 16; V: TRBV3-1/TRBV3-2; size: .
DNA: TGTGCCAGCAGTTTAACGGACAGGGGGAACACTGAAGCTTTCTTT; CDR3: CASSLTDRGNTEAFF; J: TRBJ1-1; D: TRBD1; length: 15; V: TRBV27; size: .
DNA: TGTGCCTGGAGTGCGCTAGCGGGAGTGGGAGAGCAGTACTTC; CDR3: CAWSALAGVGEQYF; J: TRBJ2-7; D: TRBD2; length: 14; V: TRBV30; size: .
DNA: TGCAGCGTTGATCGTGGGAGGGCAGGTACGCAGTATTTT; CDR3: CSVDRGRAGTQYF; J: TRBJ2-3; D: TRBD2; length: 13; V: TRBV29-1; size: .